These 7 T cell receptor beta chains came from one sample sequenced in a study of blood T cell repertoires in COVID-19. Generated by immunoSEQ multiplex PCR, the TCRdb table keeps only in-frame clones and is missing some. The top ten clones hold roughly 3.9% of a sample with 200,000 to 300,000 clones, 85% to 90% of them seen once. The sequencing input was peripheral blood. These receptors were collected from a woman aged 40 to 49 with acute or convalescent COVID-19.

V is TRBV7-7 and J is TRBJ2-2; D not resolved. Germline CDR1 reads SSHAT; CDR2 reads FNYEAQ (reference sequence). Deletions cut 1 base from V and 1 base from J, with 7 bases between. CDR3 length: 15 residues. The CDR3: CASSLDSLNTGELFF. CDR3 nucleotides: TGTGCCAGCAGCTTAGATTCTCTGAACACCGGGGAGCTGTTTTTT.

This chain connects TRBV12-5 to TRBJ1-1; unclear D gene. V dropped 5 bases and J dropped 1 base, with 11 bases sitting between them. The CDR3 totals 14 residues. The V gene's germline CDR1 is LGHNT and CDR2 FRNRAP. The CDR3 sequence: CASGPPAANTEAFF. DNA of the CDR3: TGTGCTAGTGGTCCCCCGGCGGCGAACACTGAAGCTTTCTTT. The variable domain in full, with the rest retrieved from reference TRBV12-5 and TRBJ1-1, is DARVTQTPRHKVTEMGQEVTMRCQPILGHNTVFWYRQTMMQGLELLAYFRNRAPLDDSGMPKDRFSAEMPDATLATLKIQPSEPRDSAVYFCASGPPAANTEAFFGQGTRLTVV.

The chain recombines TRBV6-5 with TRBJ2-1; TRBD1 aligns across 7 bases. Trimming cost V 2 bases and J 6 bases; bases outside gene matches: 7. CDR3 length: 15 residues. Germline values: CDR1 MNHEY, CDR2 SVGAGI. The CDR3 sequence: CASSYMDEGANEQFF. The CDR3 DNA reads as TGTGCCAGCAGTTACATGGACGAGGGGGCCAATGAGCAGTTCTTC.

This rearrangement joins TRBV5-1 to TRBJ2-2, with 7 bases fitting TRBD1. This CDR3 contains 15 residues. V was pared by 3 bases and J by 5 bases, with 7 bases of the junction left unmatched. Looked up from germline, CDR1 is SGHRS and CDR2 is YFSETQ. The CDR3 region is CASSWTGQTTGELFF. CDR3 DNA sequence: TGCGCCAGCAGCTGGACGGGACAGACAACCGGGGAGCTGTTTTTT.

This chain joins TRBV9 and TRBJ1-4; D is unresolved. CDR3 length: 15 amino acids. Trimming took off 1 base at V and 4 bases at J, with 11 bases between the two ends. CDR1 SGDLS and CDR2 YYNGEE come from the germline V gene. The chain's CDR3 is CASSVSGFGNEKLFF. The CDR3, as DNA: TGTGCCAGCAGCGTATCAGGCTTCGGTAATGAAAAACTGTTTTTT.

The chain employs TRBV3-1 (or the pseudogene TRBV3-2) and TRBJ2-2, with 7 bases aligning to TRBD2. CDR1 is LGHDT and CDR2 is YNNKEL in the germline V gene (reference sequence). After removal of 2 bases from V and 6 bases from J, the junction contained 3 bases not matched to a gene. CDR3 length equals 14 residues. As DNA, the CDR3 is TGTGCCAGCAGCCAACTACGGGGGGCCGGGGAGCTGTTTTTT. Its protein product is CASSQLRGAGELFF.

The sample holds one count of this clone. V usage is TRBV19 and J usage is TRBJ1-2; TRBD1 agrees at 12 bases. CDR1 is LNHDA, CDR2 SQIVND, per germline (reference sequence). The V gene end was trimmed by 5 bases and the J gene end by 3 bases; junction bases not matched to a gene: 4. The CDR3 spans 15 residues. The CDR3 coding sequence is TGTGCCAGTAGTGCCGGGACAGGGGGCGACTATGGCTACACCTTC. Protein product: CASSAGTGGDYGYTF.